This T cell receptor beta chain was sequenced during a study of tumor-infiltrating lymphocytes in primary liver carcinoma. Notes on the study in general: Without sorting, CD4+ versus CD8+ T cell repertoires were not compared.

A note on this clonotype: Its specificity is unknown. At one end the junction does not follow the germline gene, possibly because of a read error.

From roughly 0.55 ug of total RNA, TCR beta-specific cDNA was reverse-transcribed using a constant-region primer. Three-round nested multiplex PCR performed with slightly modified ARM-PCR produced the TCR beta libraries. With TRBV1-TRBV30 forward primers and a C-beta reverse primer, the first two PCR rounds were run for roughly 10 cycles each. TCRdb called the multiplex PCR reads again in MiXCR, with one record for every CDR3 protein. The table includes some 180,000 distinct CDR3 sequences, over 45% detected once. Germline V lookup: CDR1 SGHAT, CDR2 FQNNGV. CDR3 size: 11 residues. Unsorted whole blood supplied the blood RNA, and germline DNA was isolated too.

This sequence was found in a middle-aged man with primary liver carcinoma and hepatitis B virus infection. This chain joins TRBV11-2 and TRBJ2-5, with D unresolved. The sequencing sample was made of peripheral blood. In DNA, the CDR3 is TGTGTCAGCAGCTTCTGTGAGACCCAGTACTTC. This sequence encodes CVSSFCETQYF.